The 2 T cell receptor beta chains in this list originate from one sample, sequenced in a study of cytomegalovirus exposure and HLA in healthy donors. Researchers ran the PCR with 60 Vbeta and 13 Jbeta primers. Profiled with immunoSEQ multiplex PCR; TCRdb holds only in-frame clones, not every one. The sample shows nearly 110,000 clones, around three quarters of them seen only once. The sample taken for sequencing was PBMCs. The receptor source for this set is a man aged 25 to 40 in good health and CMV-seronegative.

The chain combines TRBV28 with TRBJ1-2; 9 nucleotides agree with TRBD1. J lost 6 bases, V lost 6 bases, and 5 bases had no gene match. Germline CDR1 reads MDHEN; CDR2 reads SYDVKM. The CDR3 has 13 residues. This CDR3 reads CASRSTGGDGYTF. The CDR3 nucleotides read TGTGCCAGCAGATCTACAGGGGGCGATGGCTACACCTTC.

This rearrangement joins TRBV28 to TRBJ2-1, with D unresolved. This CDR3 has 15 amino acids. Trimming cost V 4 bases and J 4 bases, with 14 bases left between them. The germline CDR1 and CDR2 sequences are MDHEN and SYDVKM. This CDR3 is CASSSSQRRYNEQFF. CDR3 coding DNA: TGTGCCAGCAGTTCCAGCCAGCGAAGATACAATGAGCAGTTCTTC.